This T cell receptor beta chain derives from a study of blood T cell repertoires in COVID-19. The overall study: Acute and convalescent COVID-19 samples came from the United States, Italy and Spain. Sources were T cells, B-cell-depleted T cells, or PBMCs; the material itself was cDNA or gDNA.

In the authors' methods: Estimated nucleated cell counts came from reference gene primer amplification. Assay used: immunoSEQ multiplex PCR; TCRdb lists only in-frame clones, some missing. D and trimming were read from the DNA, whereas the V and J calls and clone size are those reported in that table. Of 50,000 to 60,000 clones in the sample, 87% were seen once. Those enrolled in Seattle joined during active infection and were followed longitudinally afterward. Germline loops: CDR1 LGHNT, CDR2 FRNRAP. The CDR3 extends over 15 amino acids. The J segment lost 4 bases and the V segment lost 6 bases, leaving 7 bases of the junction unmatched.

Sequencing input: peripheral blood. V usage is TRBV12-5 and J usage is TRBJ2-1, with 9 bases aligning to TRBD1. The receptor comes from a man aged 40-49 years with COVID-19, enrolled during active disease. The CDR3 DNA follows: TGTGCTAGTGGCCCGGGACAGGGATATTACAATGAGCAGTTCTTC. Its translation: CASGPGQGYYNEQFF.